This is a list of T cell receptor beta chains from one sample in a study of cytomegalovirus exposure and HLA in healthy donors. Some clones are missing from TCRdb's copy, which holds only in-frame ones; the method was immunoSEQ multiplex PCR. The sample consists of tens of thousands of clones, around 50% of them appearing once. Sequencing was performed on PBMCs. These receptor sequences come from a human donor in good health. Each CDR3 is given with its conserved first and last residue. A D gene is named only where the DNA matches it firmly. Some rows mark clone size as missing; the rest say once, few, many or name a class of expanded clone.

j_call: TRBJ1-3
d_call: NA
clone_size: NA
v_call: TRBV5-1
cdr3_nt: TGCGCCAGCAGCTTAGGGGGTGAAGCTGGAAACACCATATATTTT
cdr3_aa: CASSLGGEAGNTIYF

j_call: TRBJ2-7
d_call: TRBD2
clone_size: NA
v_call: TRBV10-3
cdr3_nt: TGTGCCATCAGTGAGTCAGAGACGGGGGGGGGCTTCTACGAGCAGTACTTC
cdr3_aa: CAISESETGGGFYEQYF

j_call: TRBJ2-5
d_call: TRBD1
clone_size: NA
v_call: TRBV9
cdr3_nt: TGTGCCAGCAGCCCCGACAGGGCTGTACGGGAGACCCAGTACTTC
cdr3_aa: CASSPDRAVRETQYF

j_call: TRBJ1-1
d_call: TRBD1
clone_size: few
v_call: TRBV19
cdr3_nt: TGTGCCAGTAGTATTCAGGGGGCGCAAAGCTCCACTGAAGCTTTCTTT
cdr3_aa: CASSIQGAQSSTEAFF

j_call: TRBJ2-1
d_call: TRBD2
clone_size: NA
v_call: TRBV6-5
cdr3_nt: TGTGCCAGCAGTTACACCGGACTAGCGGGGGTTCAGTTCTTC
cdr3_aa: CASSYTGLAGVQFF

j_call: TRBJ1-2
d_call: NA
clone_size: few
v_call: TRBV18
cdr3_nt: TGTGCCAGCTCACTCGAGGGAGGGGTGCGCTATGGCTACACCTTC
cdr3_aa: CASSLEGGVRYGYTF

j_call: TRBJ2-5
d_call: TRBD1
clone_size: few
v_call: TRBV11-2
cdr3_nt: TGTGCCAGCAGCTTAGGGGACAGGGACACGGAGACCCAGTACTTC
cdr3_aa: CASSLGDRDTETQYF

j_call: TRBJ1-3
d_call: NA
clone_size: NA
v_call: TRBV9
cdr3_nt: TGTGCCAGCAGCCCAACACCGGGCTCTGGAAACACCATATATTTT
cdr3_aa: CASSPTPGSGNTIYF

j_call: TRBJ1-3
d_call: NA
clone_size: NA
v_call: TRBV27
cdr3_nt: TGTGCCAGCAGTTCGTGGGGGGGGTCTGGAAACACCATATATTTT
cdr3_aa: CASSSWGGSGNTIYF

j_call: TRBJ1-5
d_call: NA
clone_size: NA
v_call: TRBV18
cdr3_nt: TGTGCCAGCTCACCACGCGGGGGCAATCAGCCCCAGCATTTT
cdr3_aa: CASSPRGGNQPQHF

j_call: TRBJ2-3
d_call: NA
clone_size: NA
v_call: TRBV6-1
cdr3_nt: TGTGCCAGCAGTGGCCGACAGGCTTATAGCACAGATACGCAGTATTTT
cdr3_aa: CASSGRQAYSTDTQYF

j_call: TRBJ2-1
d_call: TRBD2
clone_size: once
v_call: TRBV5-4
cdr3_nt: TGTGCCAGCAGCCCAACCGGGACTAGCGGGCTCTACAATGAGCAGTTCTTC
cdr3_aa: CASSPTGTSGLYNEQFF

j_call: TRBJ1-2
d_call: TRBD1
clone_size: NA
v_call: TRBV7-9
cdr3_nt: TGTGCCAGCAGCTTGGCGGGACAGGGACATGTTGGCTACACCTTC
cdr3_aa: CASSLAGQGHVGYTF

j_call: TRBJ1-1
d_call: NA
clone_size: NA
v_call: TRBV14
cdr3_nt: TGTGCCAGCAGCCAAGGGCGGGGGGCTGAAGCTTTCTTT
cdr3_aa: CASSQGRGAEAFF

j_call: TRBJ2-1
d_call: NA
clone_size: few
v_call: TRBV29-1
cdr3_nt: TGCAGCGTATACTCAGGTACCTACAATGAGCAGTTCTTC
cdr3_aa: CSVYSGTYNEQFF

j_call: TRBJ1-4
d_call: TRBD1
clone_size: NA
v_call: TRBV7-2
cdr3_nt: TGTGCCAGCAGCGTCGGAGGGACAGCTGAAAAACTGTTTTTT
cdr3_aa: CASSVGGTAEKLFF

j_call: TRBJ1-5
d_call: NA
clone_size: NA
v_call: TRBV10-3
cdr3_nt: TGTGCCATCAGTGAGGGGCAGGGGTTTGGGCAGCCCCAGCATTTT
cdr3_aa: CAISEGQGFGQPQHF

j_call: TRBJ1-3
d_call: NA
clone_size: NA
v_call: TRBV4-1
cdr3_nt: TGTGCCAGCAGCCTTAGCAGGGAAATTACGGGAAACACCATATATTTT
cdr3_aa: CASSLSREITGNTIYF

j_call: TRBJ2-7
d_call: NA
clone_size: NA
v_call: TRBV7-2
cdr3_nt: TGTGCCAGCAGCTTAAGTAGAAACGAGCAGTACTTC
cdr3_aa: CASSLSRNEQYF

j_call: TRBJ1-1
d_call: NA
clone_size: few
v_call: TRBV18
cdr3_nt: TGTGCCAGCTCACCAGGAATCCCTCGGGATACTGAAGCTTTCTTT
cdr3_aa: CASSPGIPRDTEAFF

j_call: TRBJ2-3
d_call: TRBD2
clone_size: NA
v_call: TRBV6-1
cdr3_nt: TGTGCCAGCATACTAGCGGGGGGCCCAGATACGCAGTATTTT
cdr3_aa: CASILAGGPDTQYF

j_call: TRBJ2-1
d_call: NA
clone_size: NA
v_call: TRBV9
cdr3_nt: TGTGCCAGCAGCGTAGGCTTCAGGGGTGACAATGAGCAGTTCTTC
cdr3_aa: CASSVGFRGDNEQFF

j_call: TRBJ2-3
d_call: TRBD2
clone_size: NA
v_call: TRBV6-4
cdr3_nt: TGTGCCAGCAGCCTCTCTAGCGGGGGGTCAGATACGCAGTATTTT
cdr3_aa: CASSLSSGGSDTQYF

j_call: TRBJ1-2
d_call: TRBD1
clone_size: NA
v_call: TRBV4-2
cdr3_nt: TGTGCCAGCAGCCAGGAATACGGACAGGCCAATTATGGCTACACCTTC
cdr3_aa: CASSQEYGQANYGYTF

j_call: TRBJ2-5
d_call: NA
clone_size: NA
v_call: TRBV5-1
cdr3_nt: TGCGCCAGCAGCTCCTCGTACCAAGAGACCCAGTACTTC
cdr3_aa: CASSSSYQETQYF

j_call: TRBJ2-7
d_call: NA
clone_size: few
v_call: TRBV4-3
cdr3_nt: TGCGCCAGCAGCCAAGACGCGGGTTACTCCTACGAGCAGTACTTC
cdr3_aa: CASSQDAGYSYEQYF

j_call: TRBJ1-1
d_call: NA
clone_size: NA
v_call: TRBV27
cdr3_nt: TGTGCCAGCAGTTTATTTGGGTCAGGTCTGAACACTGAAGCTTTCTTT
cdr3_aa: CASSLFGSGLNTEAFF